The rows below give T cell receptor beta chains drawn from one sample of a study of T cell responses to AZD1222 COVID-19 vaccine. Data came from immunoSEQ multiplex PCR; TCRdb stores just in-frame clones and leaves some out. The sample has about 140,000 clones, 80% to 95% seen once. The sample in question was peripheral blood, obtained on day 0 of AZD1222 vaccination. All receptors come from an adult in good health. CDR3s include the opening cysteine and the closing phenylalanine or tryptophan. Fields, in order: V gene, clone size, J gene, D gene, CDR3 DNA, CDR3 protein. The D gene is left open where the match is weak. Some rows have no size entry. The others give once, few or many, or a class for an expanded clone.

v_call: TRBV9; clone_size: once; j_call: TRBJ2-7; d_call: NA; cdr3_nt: TGTGCCAGCAGCGCGGGAGATTCCTCCTACGAGCAGTACTTC; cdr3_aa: CASSAGDSSYEQYF
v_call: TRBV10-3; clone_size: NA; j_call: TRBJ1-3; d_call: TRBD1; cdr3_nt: TGTGCCCTCGGGACAGCTGCGGACTCTGGAAACACCATATATTTT; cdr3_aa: CALGTAADSGNTIYF
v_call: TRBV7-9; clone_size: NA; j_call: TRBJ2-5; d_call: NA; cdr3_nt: TGTGCCAGCAGCTTAAGGCCCCTGGACGGGAAGTGGGAGACCCAGTACTTC; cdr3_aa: CASSLRPLDGKWETQYF
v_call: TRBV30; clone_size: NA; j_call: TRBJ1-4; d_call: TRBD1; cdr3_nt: TGTGCCACCTTCTCCTACCGGGACAGGGATGAAAAACTGTTTTTT; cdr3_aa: CATFSYRDRDEKLFF
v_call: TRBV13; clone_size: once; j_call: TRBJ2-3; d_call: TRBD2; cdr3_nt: TGTGCCAGCAGCTTAGGGACTAGCGGGACCACAGATACGCAGTATTTT; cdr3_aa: CASSLGTSGTTDTQYF
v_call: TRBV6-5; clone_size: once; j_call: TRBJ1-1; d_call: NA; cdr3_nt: TGTGCCAGCAGTAAGGCCTTGGGAACTGAAGCTTTCTTT; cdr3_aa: CASSKALGTEAFF
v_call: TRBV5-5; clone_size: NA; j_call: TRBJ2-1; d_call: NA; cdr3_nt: TGTGCCACTCAAGGCGGGGGCCTACAACCACTCGATGAGCAGTTCTTC; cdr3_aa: CATQGGGLQPLDEQFF
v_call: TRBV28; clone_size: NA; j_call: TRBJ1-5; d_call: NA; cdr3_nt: TGTGCCAGCAGTTTTTCGGTCGACCAGCCCCAGCATTTT; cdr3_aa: CASSFSVDQPQHF
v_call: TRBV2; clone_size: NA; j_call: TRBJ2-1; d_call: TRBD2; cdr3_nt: TGTGCCAGCAGTGGGCTAGCGGGAGGGCTGGGTGAGCAGTTCTTC; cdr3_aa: CASSGLAGGLGEQFF
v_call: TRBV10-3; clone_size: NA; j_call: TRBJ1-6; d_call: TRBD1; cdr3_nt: TGTGCCATCAGTGGGACAGGGTGGGGGAATTCACCCCTCCACTTT; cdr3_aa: CAISGTGWGNSPLHF
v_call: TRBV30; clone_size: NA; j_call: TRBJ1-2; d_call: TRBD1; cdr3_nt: TGTGCCTGGAGGTGGCCGGGGGGACAGGGGGCCACTAACTATGGCTACACCTTC; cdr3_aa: CAWRWPGGQGATNYGYTF
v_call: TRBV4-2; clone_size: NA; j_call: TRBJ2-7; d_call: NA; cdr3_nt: TGTGCCAGCAGCCAAGATCTGTTAGACTACGAGCAGTACTTC; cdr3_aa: CASSQDLLDYEQYF
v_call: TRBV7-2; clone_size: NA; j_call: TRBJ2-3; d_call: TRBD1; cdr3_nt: TGTGCCAGCAGCCCGGGACAGTCAGATACGCAGTATTTT; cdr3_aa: CASSPGQSDTQYF
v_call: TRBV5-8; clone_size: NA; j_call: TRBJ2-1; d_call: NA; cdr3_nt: TGTGCCAGCAGCACTTACTACGAGAATGAGCAGTTCTTC; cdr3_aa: CASSTYYENEQFF
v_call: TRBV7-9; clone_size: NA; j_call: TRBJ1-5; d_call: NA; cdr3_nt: TGTGCCAGCAGCTCAGGACCGAGCAATCAGCCCCAGCATTTT; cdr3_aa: CASSSGPSNQPQHF
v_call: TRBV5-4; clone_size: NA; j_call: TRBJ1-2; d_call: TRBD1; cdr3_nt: TGTGCCAGCAGCCCGGGAGGACAGGGGGCGCTTGGCTACACCTTC; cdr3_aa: CASSPGGQGALGYTF
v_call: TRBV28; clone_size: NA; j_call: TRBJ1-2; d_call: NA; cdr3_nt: TGTGCCAGCAGTCTCCTGGGCACAGGGTCCCTATCTGGCTACACCTTC; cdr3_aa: CASSLLGTGSLSGYTF
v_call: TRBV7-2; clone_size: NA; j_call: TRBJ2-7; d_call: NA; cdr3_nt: TGTGCCAGCAGCCCGCGGGCGGACTCCTACGAGCAGTACTTC; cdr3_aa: CASSPRADSYEQYF
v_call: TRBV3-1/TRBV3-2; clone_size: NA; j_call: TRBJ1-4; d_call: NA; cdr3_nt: TGTGCCAGCAGCCAATATGGGAGGGATGAAAAACTGTTTTTT; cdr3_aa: CASSQYGRDEKLFF
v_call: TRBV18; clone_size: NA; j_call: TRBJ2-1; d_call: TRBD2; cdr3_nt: TGTGCCAGCTCACCACTCGGGACTAGCGGAGACAATGAGCAGTTCTTC; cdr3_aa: CASSPLGTSGDNEQFF
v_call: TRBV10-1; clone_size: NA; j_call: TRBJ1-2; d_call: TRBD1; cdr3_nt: TGCGCCAGCAGTGAATCCAGGGGGCTTTCCCCCTACACCTTC; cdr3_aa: CASSESRGLSPYTF
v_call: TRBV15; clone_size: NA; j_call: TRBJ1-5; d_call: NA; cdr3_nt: TGTGCCACCAGCAGAGATTTAGGAGATCAGCCCCAGCATTTT; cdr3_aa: CATSRDLGDQPQHF
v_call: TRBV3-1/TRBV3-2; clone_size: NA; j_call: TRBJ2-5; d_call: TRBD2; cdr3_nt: TGTGCCAGCAGCCAAACCGGGACTAGCTTCGAGACCCAGTACTTC; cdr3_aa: CASSQTGTSFETQYF
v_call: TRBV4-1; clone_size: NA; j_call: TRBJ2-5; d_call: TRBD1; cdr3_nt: TGCGCCAGCAGCCGGACAGGCCTCCCCCAAGAGACCCAGTACTTC; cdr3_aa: CASSRTGLPQETQYF
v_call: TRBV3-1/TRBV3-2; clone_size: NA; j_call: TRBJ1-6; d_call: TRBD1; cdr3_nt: TGTGCCAGCAGCCCAAAACGGGACAGGGAGAATTCACCCCTCCACTTT; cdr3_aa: CASSPKRDRENSPLHF